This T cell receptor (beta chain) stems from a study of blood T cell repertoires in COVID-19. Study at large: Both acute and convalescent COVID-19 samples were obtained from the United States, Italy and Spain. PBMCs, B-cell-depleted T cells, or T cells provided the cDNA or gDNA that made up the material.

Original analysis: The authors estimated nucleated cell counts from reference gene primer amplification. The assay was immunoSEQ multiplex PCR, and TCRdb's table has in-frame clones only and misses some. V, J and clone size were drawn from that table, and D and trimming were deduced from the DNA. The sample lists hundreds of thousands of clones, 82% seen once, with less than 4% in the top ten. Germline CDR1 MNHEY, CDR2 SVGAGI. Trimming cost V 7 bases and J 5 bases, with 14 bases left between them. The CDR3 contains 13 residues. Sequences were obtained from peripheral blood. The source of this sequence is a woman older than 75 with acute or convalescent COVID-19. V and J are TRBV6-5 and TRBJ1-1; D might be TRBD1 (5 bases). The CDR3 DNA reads TGTGCCAGCACCCCAGGGCCGAATACTGAAGCTTTCTTT. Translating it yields CASTPGPNTEAFF.